Sequencing of this T cell receptor beta chain was carried out in a study of OX40 agonist ivuxolimab in advanced cancers. Assay: immunoSEQ multiplex PCR; the TCRdb copy retains only in-frame clones and omits some. This sample yields some 67,000 clones, of which less than 85% are seen a single time; about 0.83% belongs to the top ten. Losses at the gene ends were 1 base for V and 5 bases for J; bases not matched to a gene: 5. Germline V CDR1 and CDR2: SGHTA, FQGNSA. This CDR3 comprises 15 residues. The chain carries TRBV7-2 and TRBJ2-5; 9 bases map to TRBD1. The sequence was collected from an adult with an advanced solid tumor such as melanoma, head and neck, liver or kidney cancer. This material consisted of CD4+ or CD8+ T cells sorted from blood, taken in a trial of the OX40 agonist ivuxolimab. The DNA of the CDR3 is TGTGCCAGCAGCTTAGTTGGACAGGGGAGGGAGACCCAGTACTTC. This codes for CASSLVGQGRETQYF.